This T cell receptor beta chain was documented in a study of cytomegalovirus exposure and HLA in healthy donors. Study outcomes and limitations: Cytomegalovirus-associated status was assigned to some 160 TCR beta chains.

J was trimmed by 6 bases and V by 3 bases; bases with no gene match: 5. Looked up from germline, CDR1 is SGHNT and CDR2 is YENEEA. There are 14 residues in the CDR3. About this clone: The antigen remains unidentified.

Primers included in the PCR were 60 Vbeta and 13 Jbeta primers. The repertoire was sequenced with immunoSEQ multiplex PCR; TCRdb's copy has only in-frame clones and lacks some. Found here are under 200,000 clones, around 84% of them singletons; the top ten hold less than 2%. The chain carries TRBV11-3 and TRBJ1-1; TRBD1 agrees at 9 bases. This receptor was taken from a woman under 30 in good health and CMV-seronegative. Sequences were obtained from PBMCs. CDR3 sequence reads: CASSFRDRVAEAFF. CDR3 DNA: TGTGCCAGCAGCTTCCGGGACAGGGTTGCTGAAGCTTTCTTT. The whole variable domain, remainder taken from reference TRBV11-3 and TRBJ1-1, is EAGVVQSPRYKIIEKKQPVAFWCNPISGHNTLYWYLQNLGQGPELLIRYENEEAVDDSQLPKDRFSAERLKGVDSTLKIQPAELGDSAVYLCASSFRDRVAEAFFGQGTRLTVV.